This TCR beta chain was captured by sequencing in a study of shared clonotypes between healthy human individuals. Recent acute infections and vaccinations were absent in the healthy HIV-negative adult donors. Germline trimming cut 7 bases from V and 5 bases from J; bases unmatched to any gene: 9. The CDR3 totals 15 residues. Germline CDR1 and CDR2: SNHLY and FYNNEI. When replicate PCRs were run on unsorted PBMC, they used 250 to 300 ng DNA, some 31,000 T cell genomes. Sequencing of unsorted PBMC DNA was carried out using ten immunoSEQ deep assay plates. Measured with immunoSEQ multiplex PCR; TCRdb has only the in-frame clones, and not every one. The repertoire has roughly 500,000 clones, over 60% of them found once; the top ten carry about an eighth.

The receptor comes from a woman aged 40 to 55 in good health. Some clones in this sample may be carry-over from other donors' samples. The gene calls are TRBV2 and TRBJ2-5; 11 bases are a match to TRBD1. Sequenced sample: PBMCs. The CDR3 nucleotides read TGTGCCAGCAAAACCGGGACAGGGGGTGTCGAGACCCAGTACTTC. Translated, it gives CASKTGTGGVETQYF.